Reported below is one T cell receptor beta chain. Libraries were prepared by immunoSEQ multiplex PCR; TCRdb keeps only in-frame clonotypes and omits some of them. The sample lists some 2.3 million clones; more than 85% were seen once. The sample originates from a study of shared clonotypes between healthy human individuals. For the study at large: Each donor's CD8 memory used one plate, CD8 naive two, each CD4 subset three.

Naive CD4+ cells were CD45RA-selected; the remaining cells were memory. CDR3 length equals 10 residues. V lost 8 bases, J lost 0 bases, and 4 bases lay in between. Germline V gene data show CDR1 as DFQATT and CDR2 as SNEGSKA (reference sequence). This chain links TRBV20-1 with TRBJ2-5; D is uncertain. Material for sequencing was naive CD4+ T cells from PBMCs. This sample's subset: CD45RA+ positively selected. The sequence was collected from a man aged 18 to 29 in good health. Some clones in this sample may be carry-over from other donors' samples. CDR3 sequence: CSTYQETQYF. As DNA, the CDR3 is TGCAGTACCTACCAAGAGACCCAGTACTTC.